Reported below is one TCR beta chain. This sample was included in a study of blood T cell repertoires in COVID-19. Overall study: Italy, Spain and the United States were the sources of the convalescent and acute COVID-19 samples. Sources were T cells, B-cell-depleted T cells, or PBMCs; the material itself was cDNA or gDNA.

CDR3 length: 17 amino acids. The V gene end was trimmed by 5 bases and the J gene end by 0 bases; junction bases not matched to a gene: 9. Germline CDR1 is LGHDT and CDR2 is YNNKEL (reference sequence). Per the original methods: For nucleated cells, counts were estimated from reference gene primer amplification. Sequencing used immunoSEQ multiplex PCR; TCRdb keeps in-frame clones, though not all of them. V, J and clone size are those of that table, while D and trimming were read from the DNA. The data show tens of thousands of clones, with 83% seen just once and roughly 30% held by the top ten. The gene calls are TRBV3-1 (or the pseudogene TRBV3-2) and TRBJ2-2; 7 positions match TRBD1. What was sequenced was peripheral blood. The clonotype originates from a woman older than 75 with acute or convalescent COVID-19. The CDR3 region has the DNA TGTGCCAGCAGCTTCAACAGGGGCCCTACGAACACCGGGGAGCTGTTTTTT. Translation: CASSFNRGPTNTGELFF.